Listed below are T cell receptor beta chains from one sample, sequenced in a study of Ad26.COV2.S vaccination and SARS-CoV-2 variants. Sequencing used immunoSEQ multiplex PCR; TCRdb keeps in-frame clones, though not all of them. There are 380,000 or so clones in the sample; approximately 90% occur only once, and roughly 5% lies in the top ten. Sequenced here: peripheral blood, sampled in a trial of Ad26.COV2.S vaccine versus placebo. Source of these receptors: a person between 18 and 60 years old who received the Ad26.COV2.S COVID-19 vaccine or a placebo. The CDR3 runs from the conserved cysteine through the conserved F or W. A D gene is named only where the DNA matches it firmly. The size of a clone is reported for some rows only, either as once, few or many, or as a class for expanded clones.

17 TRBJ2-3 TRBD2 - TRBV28 TGTGCCAGCAGTCCTTGGACTAGCGCCTACTTGACAGATACGCAGTATTTT CASSPWTSAYLTDTQYF
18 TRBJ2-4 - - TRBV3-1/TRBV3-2 TGTGCCAGCAGCCAAGGGGTAGGGGGGCACAGAGTAGAAAACATTCAGTACTTC CASSQGVGGHRVENIQYF
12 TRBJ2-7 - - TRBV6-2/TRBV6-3 TGTGCCAGCAGCTGGGATTTATACGAGCAGTACTTC CASSWDLYEQYF
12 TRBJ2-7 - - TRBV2 TGTGCCAGCGGTTTGGCTCCCTACGAGCAGTACTTC CASGLAPYEQYF
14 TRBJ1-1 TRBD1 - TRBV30 TGTGCCTGGAGTTCGGGACAGTTGGAGAATGGAGCTTTCTTT CAWSSGQLENGAFF
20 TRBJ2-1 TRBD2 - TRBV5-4 TGTGCCAGCAGCCTATACCCGGGACTAGCGGGGTCGGAGCCCTACAATGAGCAGTTCTTC CASSLYPGLAGSEPYNEQFF
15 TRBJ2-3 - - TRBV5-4 TGTGCCAGCAGCGCAGGGTTCGATGGCACAGATACGCAGTATTTT CASSAGFDGTDTQYF
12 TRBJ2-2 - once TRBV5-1 TGCGCCAGCAGCTTATCCGCCGGGGAGCTGTTTTTT CASSLSAGELFF
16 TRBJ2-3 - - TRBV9 TGTGCCAGCAGCGGGCCTAGCGCAACACCCACAGATACGCAGTATTTT CASSGPSATPTDTQYF
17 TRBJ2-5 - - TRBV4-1 TGCGCCAGCAGCCAACTAGTGATCTTGGCAGGGAAAGAGACCCAGTACTTC CASSQLVILAGKETQYF
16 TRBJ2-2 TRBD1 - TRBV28 TGTGCCAGCAGCCTGGACAGGTTCGCGAACACCGGGGAGCTGTTTTTT CASSLDRFANTGELFF
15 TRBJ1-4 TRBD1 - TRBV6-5 TGTGCCAGCAGACCCGGACAGGGAGGGAATGAAAAACTGTTTTTT CASRPGQGGNEKLFF
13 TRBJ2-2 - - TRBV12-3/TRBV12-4 TGTGCCAGCAGTTTAGCTAGCGCCGGGGAGCTGTTTTTT CASSLASAGELFF
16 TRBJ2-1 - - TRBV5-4 TGTGCCAGCACCTGGGGGGGCAGGGGACCATACAATGAGCAGTTCTTC CASTWGGRGPYNEQFF
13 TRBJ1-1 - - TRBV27 TGTGCCAGCAGGAGCGAGCCTCGGACTGAAGCTTTCTTT CASRSEPRTEAFF
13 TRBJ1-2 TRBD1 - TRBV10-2 TGCGCCACCAGACAGGGGGCTGGCTATGGCTACACCTTC CATRQGAGYGYTF
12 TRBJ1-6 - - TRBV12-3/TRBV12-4 TGTGCCAGCAGGCAGGGTCTTTCACCCCTCCACTTT CASRQGLSPLHF
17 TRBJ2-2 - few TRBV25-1 TGTGCCAGCAGTGATTCCCGGCAGGCCATAAGGCCCGGGGAGCTGTTTTTT CASSDSRQAIRPGELFF
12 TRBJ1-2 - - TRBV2 TGTGCCAGCAGCGCAGGGAACTATGGCTACACCTTC CASSAGNYGYTF
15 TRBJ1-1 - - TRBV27 TGTGCCAGCAGTCCGGGGAAAGTAACGAACACTGAAGCTTTCTTT CASSPGKVTNTEAFF
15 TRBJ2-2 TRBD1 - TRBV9 TGTGCCAGCAGTCGACAGGGAGCGAACACCGGGGAGCTGTTTTTT CASSRQGANTGELFF
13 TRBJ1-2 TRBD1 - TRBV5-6 TGTGCCAGCAGAAGCGGACAGGAGTATGGCTACACCTTC CASRSGQEYGYTF
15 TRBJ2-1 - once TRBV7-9 TGTGCCAGCAGCTTAGGGCATGCGGAGCGCCATGAGCAGTTCTTC CASSLGHAERHEQFF
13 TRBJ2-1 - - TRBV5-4 TGTGCCAGCAGCTTGGATCCTTACAATGAGCAGTTCTTC CASSLDPYNEQFF
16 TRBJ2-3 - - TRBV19 TGTGCCAGTAGTATTCAGGGCGACACTAGCACAGATACGCAGTATTTT CASSIQGDTSTDTQYF
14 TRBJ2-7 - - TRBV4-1 TGCGCCAGCAGCCAAGATGTGAGCAGATACGAGCAGTACTTC CASSQDVSRYEQYF
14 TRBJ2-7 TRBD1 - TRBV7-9 TGTGCCAGCAGCCCAATGACAGGGTTCCACGAGCAGTACTTC CASSPMTGFHEQYF
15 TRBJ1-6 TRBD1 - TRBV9 TGTGCCAGCAGCGATCGGGACAGCTGGAATTCACCCCTCCACTTT CASSDRDSWNSPLHF
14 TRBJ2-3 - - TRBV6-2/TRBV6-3 TGTGCCAGCAGTTACTCCGCAGGGACGGGTACGCAGTATTTT CASSYSAGTGTQYF
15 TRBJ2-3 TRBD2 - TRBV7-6 TGTGCCAGCAGCAAAGCGGGAGAGCGCACAGATACGCAGTATTTT CASSKAGERTDTQYF
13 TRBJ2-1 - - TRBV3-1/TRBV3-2 TGTGCCAGCAGCCAAGGATTCAGCGATGAGCAGTTCTTC CASSQGFSDEQFF
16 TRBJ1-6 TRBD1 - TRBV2 TGTGCCAGCAGATTCTCCGGGGACAGGACGGGATCACCCCTCCACTTT CASRFSGDRTGSPLHF
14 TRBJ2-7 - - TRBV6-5 TGTGCCAGCAGGGACACCGTGGGCCCCTACGAGCAGTACTTC CASRDTVGPYEQYF
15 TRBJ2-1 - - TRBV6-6 TGTGCCAGCTGGGGGGCTAGCGGAGCCGACAATGAGCAGTTCTTC CASWGASGADNEQFF
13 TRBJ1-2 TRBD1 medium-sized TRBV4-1 TGCGCCAGCAGCCAGGACAGGGGCTTCGGCTACACCTTC CASSQDRGFGYTF
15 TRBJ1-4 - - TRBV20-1 TGCAGTGCTAGTGACGACACTCAGGGAAATGAAAAACTGTTTTTT CSASDDTQGNEKLFF
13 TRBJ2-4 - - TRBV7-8 TGTGCCAGCAGCTTTTCGGGACGAAACATTCAGTACTTC CASSFSGRNIQYF
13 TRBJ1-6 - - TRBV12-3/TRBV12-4 TGTGCCAGCAGTTGGACGGATAATTCACCCCTCCACTTT CASSWTDNSPLHF
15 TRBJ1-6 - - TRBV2 TGTGCCAGTCGAAGCCTAGGGGGGGTGGGTTCACCCCTCCACTTT CASRSLGGVGSPLHF
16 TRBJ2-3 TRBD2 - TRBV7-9 TGTGCCAGCAGCTTCTATTTGGCGGGAGCCGGAGATACGCAGTATTTT CASSFYLAGAGDTQYF
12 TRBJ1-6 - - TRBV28 TGTGCCAGCCACAGGGATAATTCACCCCTCCACTTT CASHRDNSPLHF
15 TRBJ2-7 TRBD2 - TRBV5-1 TGCGCCAGCAGCTCCGATGGGGGGGTCTCCTACGAGCAGTACTTC CASSSDGGVSYEQYF
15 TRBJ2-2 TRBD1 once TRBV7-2 TGTGCCAGCAGACGGACAGGGGGCGGTACCGGGGAGCTGTTTTTT CASRRTGGGTGELFF
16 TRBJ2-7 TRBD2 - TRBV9 TGTGCCAGCAGCCCGCACCCGGGCGGGGGGGAGGCCGAGCAGTACTTC CASSPHPGGGEAEQYF
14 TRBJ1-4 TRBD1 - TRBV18 TGTGCCAGCTCACCCGCAGGGGGTGATGAAAAACTGTTTTTT CASSPAGGDEKLFF
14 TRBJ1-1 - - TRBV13 TGTGCCAGCAGTTCACCCGGGGAAAACACTGAAGCTTTCTTT CASSSPGENTEAFF
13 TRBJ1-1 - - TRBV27 TGTGCCAGCAGTTTCAGGGAGAACACTGAAGCTTTCTTT CASSFRENTEAFF
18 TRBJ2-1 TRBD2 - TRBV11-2 TGTGCCAGCAGACCCGGCCGGACTAGCGAGCCCTACTACAATGAGCAGTTCTTC CASRPGRTSEPYYNEQFF